Described below is a single TCR beta chain sequence and its context. Its antigen is unknown. Receptor libraries were prepared by the immunoSEQ multiplex PCR assay. For the multiplex PCR, a mixture combining 60 forward primers for TCR Vbeta segments and 13 reverse primers for TCR Jbeta segments was used. Amplification of the CDR3 region of rearranged TCR beta genes was performed with a multiplex PCR assay on genomic DNA. The Illumina HiSeq System was used to sequence the amplified TCR beta libraries as 87-base-pair reads. Per the authors' processing: A later analysis counted about 80 million unique TCR beta chains across the 666 repertoires, and around 9.9 million of these chains were shared by at least two donors. To remove PCR and sequencing errors, raw reads were error-corrected and collapsed into unique sequences using a nearest-neighbor algorithm that merged closely related sequences. To assign V, D and J gene segments, CDR3 sequences were aligned to IMGT reference sequences. Each retained sequence needed at least a six-nucleotide match to both a V gene segment and a J gene segment. Rearrangements were classified as productive when the CDR3 lacked stop codons and remained in frame with V and J, and all other rearrangements were classified as non-productive. Following IMGT convention, CDR3 was defined as the stretch from the second conserved V-encoded cysteine to the conserved J-encoded phenylalanine. In an earlier analysis of around 600 of the donors, sequences lacking an unambiguous match to a single V gene segment were excluded. An earlier analysis of 587 of the donors classified V segments as functional when productive rearrangements were above 56.7% and as segregating when the standard deviation between donors was above 5%. A statistical classification framework was built for diagnosing cytomegalovirus status from the catalog of TCR beta chain sequences. A later analysis assigned V and J genes by comparing TCR nucleotide sequences with IMGT/GENE-DB human TR gene sequences. In a later analysis, CDR3 sequences and most-parsimonious VDJ recombination scenarios were assigned using the TCRdist pipeline. In a later analysis, each TCR beta chain was defined by its CDR3 amino acid sequence together with its V-gene family, and reads without a unique V-gene family were excluded. As a way to deal with suspected cross-contamination and a sequencing artifact, a later analysis dropped hundreds of nucleotide sequences that were highly shared and had low generation probability. In a later analysis, a clonal expansion index was calculated for each public chain from normalized within-repertoire ranks of inferred template counts. In a later analysis, generation probabilities were computed using a VDJ recombination model fitted to out-of-frame rearrangements, and the results were checked against IGoR. Hypergeometric tests were used in a later analysis to score TCR-TCR, TCR-HLA and TCR-CMV co-occurrence, with a repertoire-size bias correction applied to the TCR pairs. A later analysis estimated false discovery rates by permuting HLA or CMV assignments 20 times. In a later analysis, co-occurring TCRs were grouped with DBSCAN, and TCRdist sequence similarity was added when clustering was performed within HLA-allele-positive subsets. Repertoires with fewer than 30,000 or more than 120,000 public chains, plus five repertoires with anomalous nucleotide sharing, were excluded from co-occurrence clustering. Not all clones reach the TCRdb copy of this immuneACCESS table, which keeps in-frame sequences only. Checked studies attribute under half of the gap to unresolved V genes and leave the rest unexplained. D and trimming were read from the DNA, whereas the V and J calls and clone size are those reported in that table. The table of this sample itemizes roughly 53,000 clones. The top ten hold approximately 2.1% of the sample.

Germline trimming amounts to 7 bases on V and 3 bases on J, with 14 as the count of junction bases outside the gene matches. CDR1 and CDR2 are read off the germline V gene (reference sequence) as MNHNY and SVGAGI. The CDR3 goes from the cysteine to the phenylalanine over 16 residues. The retained sequence is limited to the CDR3, 48 bases, with the frame set at the first base. The cohort consisted of more than 650 healthy bone marrow donors. At the time of sampling, all cohort members were nominally healthy, though unrecorded immune exposures were likely present. The donor was CMV seronegative and was included in the group of under 450 seronegative cohort members. A peripheral blood sample was collected from each donor, and TCR beta sequencing was performed on peripheral blood mononuclear cells. The Qiagen DNeasy Blood Extraction Kit was used to extract genomic DNA from the blood cell samples. The source of the sample is a study of cytomegalovirus exposure and HLA in healthy donors (dated by TCRdb to the late 2010s). At the level of the whole study: According to an earlier analysis of several hundred of the donors, roughly 180 million T cells yielded 95 million to 140 million unique TCR beta sequences and about 300 Gb of sequence data. Approximately 300 gigabases of sequencing data and around 80 million unique TCR sequences made up an early release that covered approximately 700 HLA-typed donors. Of the roughly 410 genotyped donors, 75% to 85% were placed in the genetic ancestry cluster associated with self-reported Caucasian donors. The aim of the study was to test whether cataloging public T cell receptors could identify signatures of past pathogen exposure. The study profiled the T cell repertoires of 500 to 800 subjects by immunosequencing and related them to cytomegalovirus serostatus. A separate validation cohort of 100 to 150 different subjects was used in addition to the approximately 670-subject first cohort. To predict cytomegalovirus infection status, the study brought together high-throughput TCR immunosequencing, statistical association of individual TCRs with disease status, and machine learning. To study patterns of TCR occurrence, a later analysis re-analyzed previously published TCR beta repertoires from 550 to 800 donors and added high-resolution HLA genotyping. In the later analysis, no new phenotypic data were used to find candidate immune exposures; instead, reliance was placed on TCR beta sequences and their occurrence across donors. An earlier analysis of several hundred of the donors applied high-throughput TCR beta sequencing to assess whether each TCR beta V gene segment acted as functional or pseudogenic. Donor age, sex, ethnicity and CMV serostatus were compiled together with the repertoire data. A later genetic analysis took genome-wide SNP genotypes for about 65% of the 666 donors and used that subset as a discovery cohort. All discovery cohort repertoires had been generated using a single sequencing platform. Class I and class II HLA loci were covered by the typing at four-digit resolution. The number of donors typed differed by locus, with about 629-630 for A, B, C, DRB1 and DQB1, roughly 520 for DQA1, 606 for DPA1, and some 470 for DPB1. About 5 DR-DQ haplotypes were handled as single units for association and clustering, since linkage in the cohort was strong. Among 398 genotyped donors of the cohort, an average of around 240,000 unique TCR beta nucleotide sequences was sequenced per donor, of which about 19% were non-productive.

The paper as a whole reports these results and caveats: Across donors, most TCR sequences were observed very rarely, whereas some public TCRs were present in many individuals. Because counts were too low, about 15 rarely observed V segments, including chromosome 9 orphons, were left out of the earlier analysis of several hundred of the donors. In a later analysis, the rate of TCR association differed among HLA loci, with DRB1 alleles having the most associated TCRs and HLA-C alleles having the fewest. In an earlier analysis of several hundred of the donors, most TCR beta V segments were observed in productive rearrangements about 90% or about 30% of the time, broadly matching IMGT annotations. CMV serostatus was the only immune exposure information available for the cohort. Because some donors lacked HLA typing at each locus, the association tests relied only on the typed subset. Only TCR beta chains were sequenced in this cohort, and the absence of alpha or paired-chain data limited detectable features. A further reported finding was that TCR beta sequences accurately predicted the HLA-A and HLA-B alleles for most subjects in the first cohort. Roughly uniform sequencing depth across donors was assumed in presence/absence analyses, although this assumption may not hold. The study gave a list of about 160 TCR beta chains associated with cytomegalovirus. According to a later analysis, parvovirus B19, influenza, CMV and Epstein-Barr virus appeared linked to several top co-occurrence clusters. When HLA alleles, especially DR and DQ, strongly co-occurred, TCR associations were difficult to assign to individual alleles. The 87-base-pair reads could not distinguish some IMGT-functional V segments, including TRBV6-2 and TRBV6-3, so those segments were excluded. In a later analysis, HLA-associated TCR beta chains showed more clonal expansion and lower generation probabilities than non-associated chains that were equally common. The classifier was reported to diagnose cytomegalovirus status with high specificity and sensitivity in both the original and validation cohorts. Linkage disequilibrium might explain the correlated functional status among segregating V segments, but an unknown experimental factor could not be excluded. In a later genetic analysis, a missense DCLRE1C variant was associated with V-gene and J-gene trimming of TCR beta chains, and the association was replicated in an independent cohort. In vitro tests confirmed that a few of the cytomegalovirus-associated TCR beta chains recognize cytomegalovirus antigens. The authors suggested that the approach could potentially be extended to other disease states and immunological phenotypes. A group of highly shared sequence variants was considered likely to be a technical artifact of the sequencing pipeline. At a false discovery rate of 0.05, a later analysis linked some 18,000 TCR beta sequences to specific HLA alleles. A later genetic analysis reported fewer N-insertions in productive TCRs among donors in an Asian-associated ancestry cluster than the roughly 700-donor mean. According to a later analysis, most CMV-associated TCR beta chains appeared to be HLA-restricted, and the HLA associations seemed to be driven largely by CMV exposure.

The chain employs TRBV6-6 and TRBJ2-7, with 8 central nucleotides matching TRBD1. Specimen: PBMCs. The receptor was isolated from a female donor in good health and CMV-seronegative. The DNA is as follows: TGTGCCAGCAACACAGCTCGGACAGGGCCGAACTACGAGCAGTACTTC. The encoded protein is CASNTARTGPNYEQYF.